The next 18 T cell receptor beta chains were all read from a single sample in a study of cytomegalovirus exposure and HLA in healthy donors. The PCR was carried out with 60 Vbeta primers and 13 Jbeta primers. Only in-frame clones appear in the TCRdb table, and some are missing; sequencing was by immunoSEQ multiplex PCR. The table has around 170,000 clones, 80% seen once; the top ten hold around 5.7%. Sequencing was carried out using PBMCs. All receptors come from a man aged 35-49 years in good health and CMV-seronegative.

Here the CDR3 DNA reads TGTGCCAGCCCCACTGGGACTAGCGGGAGGCTCCAAGAGACCCAGTACTTC. Amino acid sequence: CASPTGTSGRLQETQYF. V and J are TRBV6-4 and TRBJ2-5; TRBD2 aligns across 15 bases. CDR1 MRHNA and CDR2 SNTAGT come from the germline V gene. The CDR3 is 17 residues long. The V segment lost 8 bases and the J segment 1 base; nucleotides outside the gene matches: 8.

CDR3: CASSSLSSYEQYF. DNA for the CDR3: TGTGCCAGCAGCTCGCTAAGCTCCTACGAGCAGTACTTC. The chain uses TRBV5-5 and TRBJ2-7; D uncertain. With 3 bases removed from V and 0 bases from J, the gap between germline ends came to 7 bases. The germline CDR1 and CDR2 sequences are SGHKS and YYEKEE (reference sequence). This CDR3 is 13 amino acids long. The whole variable domain, filled in from reference TRBV5-5 and TRBJ2-7, reads DAGVTQSPTHLIKTRGQQVTLRCSPISGHKSVSWYQQVLGQGPQFIFQYYEKEERGRGNFPDRFSARQFPNYSSELNVNALLLGDSALYLCASSSLSSYEQYFGPGTRLTVT.

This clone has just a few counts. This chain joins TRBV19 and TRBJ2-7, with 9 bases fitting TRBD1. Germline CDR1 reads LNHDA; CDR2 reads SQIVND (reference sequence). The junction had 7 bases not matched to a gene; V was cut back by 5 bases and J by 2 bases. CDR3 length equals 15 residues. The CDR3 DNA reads TGTGCCAGTAGTCCACAGACAGGGGGGCCCTACGAGCAGTACTTC. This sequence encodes CASSPQTGGPYEQYF.

This CDR3 reads CASGKVLGNEQFF. Here the CDR3 DNA reads TGTGCTAGTGGTAAAGTACTAGGTAATGAGCAGTTCTTC. The V gene is TRBV12-5, the J gene TRBJ2-1, with D possibly matching TRBD2 (5 bases). This CDR3 comprises 13 residues. Per the germline V gene, CDR1 is LGHNT and CDR2 is FRNRAP. V dropped 5 bases and J dropped 7 bases, with 12 bases sitting between them.

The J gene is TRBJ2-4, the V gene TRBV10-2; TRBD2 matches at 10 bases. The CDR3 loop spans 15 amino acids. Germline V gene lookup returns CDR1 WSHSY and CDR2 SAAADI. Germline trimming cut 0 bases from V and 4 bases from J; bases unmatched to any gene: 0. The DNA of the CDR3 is TGCGCCAGCAGTGAGTCGACTAGCGGGAAAAACATTCAGTACTTC. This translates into CASSESTSGKNIQYF.

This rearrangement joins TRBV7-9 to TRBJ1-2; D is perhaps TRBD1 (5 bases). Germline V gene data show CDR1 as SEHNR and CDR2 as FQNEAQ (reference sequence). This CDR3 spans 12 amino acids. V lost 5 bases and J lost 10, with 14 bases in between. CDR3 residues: CASSQTAGDYTF. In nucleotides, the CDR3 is TGTGCCAGCAGCCAAACGGCGGGGGACTACACCTTC.

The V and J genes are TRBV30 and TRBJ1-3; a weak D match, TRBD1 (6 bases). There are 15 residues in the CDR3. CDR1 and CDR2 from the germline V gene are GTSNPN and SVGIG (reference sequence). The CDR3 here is CASGRGALNGNTIYF. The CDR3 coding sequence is TGTGCTTCAGGGCGGGGGGCCCTCAATGGAAACACCATATATTTT.

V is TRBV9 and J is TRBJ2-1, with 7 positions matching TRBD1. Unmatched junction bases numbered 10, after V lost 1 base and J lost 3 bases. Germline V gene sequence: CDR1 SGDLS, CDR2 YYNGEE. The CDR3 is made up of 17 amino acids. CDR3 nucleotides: TGTGCCAGCAGCGTACAAGGACAGGACTCCCACTACAATGAGCAGTTCTTC. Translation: CASSVQGQDSHYNEQFF. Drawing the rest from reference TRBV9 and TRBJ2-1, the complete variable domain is DSGVTQTPKHLITATGQRVTLRCSPRSGDLSVYWYQQSLDQGLQFLIQYYNGEERAKGNILERFSAQQFPDLHSELNLSSLELGDSALYFCASSVQGQDSHYNEQFFGPGTRLTVL.

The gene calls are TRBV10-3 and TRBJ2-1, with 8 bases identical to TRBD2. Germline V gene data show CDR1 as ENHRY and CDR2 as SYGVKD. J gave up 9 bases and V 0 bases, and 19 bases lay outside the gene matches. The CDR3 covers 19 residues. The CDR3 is CAISESSGKTSGGGSEQFF. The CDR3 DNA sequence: TGTGCCATCAGTGAGTCAAGTGGAAAAACTAGCGGAGGGGGGAGTGAGCAGTTCTTC.

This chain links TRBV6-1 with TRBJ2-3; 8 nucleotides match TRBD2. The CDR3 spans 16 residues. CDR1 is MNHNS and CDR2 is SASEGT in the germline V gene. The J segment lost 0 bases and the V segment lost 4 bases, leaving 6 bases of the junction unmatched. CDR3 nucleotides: TGTGCCAGCAGTGGCTCGGGAGGGGTGAGCACAGATACGCAGTATTTT. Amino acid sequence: CASSGSGGVSTDTQYF.

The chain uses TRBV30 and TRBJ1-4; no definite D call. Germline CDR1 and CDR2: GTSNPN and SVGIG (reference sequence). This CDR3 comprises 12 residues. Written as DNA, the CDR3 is TGTGCTGCTACGTCCCCCGGGGAAAAACTGTTTTTT. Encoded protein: CAATSPGEKLFF.

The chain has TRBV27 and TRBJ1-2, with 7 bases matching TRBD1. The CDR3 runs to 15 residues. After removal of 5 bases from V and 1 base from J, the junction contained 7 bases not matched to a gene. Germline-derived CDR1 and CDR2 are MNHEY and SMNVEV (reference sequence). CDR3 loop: CASSPGTVVNYGYTF. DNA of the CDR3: TGTGCCAGCAGTCCCGGGACAGTGGTTAACTATGGCTACACCTTC.

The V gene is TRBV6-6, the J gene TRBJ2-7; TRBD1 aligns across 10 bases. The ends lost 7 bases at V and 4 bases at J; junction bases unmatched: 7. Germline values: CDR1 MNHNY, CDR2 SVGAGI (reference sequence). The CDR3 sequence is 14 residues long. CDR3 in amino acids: CASTFGQGVYEQYF. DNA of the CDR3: TGTGCCAGCACGTTCGGACAGGGGGTGTACGAGCAGTACTTC.

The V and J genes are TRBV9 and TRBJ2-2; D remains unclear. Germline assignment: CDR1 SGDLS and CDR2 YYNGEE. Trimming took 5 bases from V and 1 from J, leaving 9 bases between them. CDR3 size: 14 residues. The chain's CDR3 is CASRVSGNTGELFF. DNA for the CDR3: TGTGCCAGCAGGGTTTCGGGGAACACCGGGGAGCTGTTTTTT.

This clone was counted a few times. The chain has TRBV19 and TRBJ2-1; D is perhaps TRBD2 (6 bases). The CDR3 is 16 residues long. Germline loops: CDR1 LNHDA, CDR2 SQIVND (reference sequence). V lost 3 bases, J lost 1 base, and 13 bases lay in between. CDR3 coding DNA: TGTGCCAGTAGTATCGTGGGACGGGGGTCCTACAATGAGCAGTTCTTC. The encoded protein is CASSIVGRGSYNEQFF. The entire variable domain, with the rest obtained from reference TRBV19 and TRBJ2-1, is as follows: DGGITQSPKYLFRKEGQNVTLSCEQNLNHDAMYWYRQDPGQGLRLIYYSQIVNDFQKGDIAEGYSVSREKKESFPLTVTSAQKNPTAFYLCASSIVGRGSYNEQFFGPGTRLTVL.

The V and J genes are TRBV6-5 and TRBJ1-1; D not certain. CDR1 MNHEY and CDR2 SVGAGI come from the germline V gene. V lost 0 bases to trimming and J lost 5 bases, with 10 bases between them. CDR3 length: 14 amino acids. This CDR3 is CASSYSNDGTEAFF. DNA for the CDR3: TGTGCCAGCAGTTACTCGAACGACGGGACTGAAGCTTTCTTT.

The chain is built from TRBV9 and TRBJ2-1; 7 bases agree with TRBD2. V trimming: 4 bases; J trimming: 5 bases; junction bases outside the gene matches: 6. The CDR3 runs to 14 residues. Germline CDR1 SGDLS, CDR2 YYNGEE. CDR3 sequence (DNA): TGTGCCAGCAGCAGGGGAGGGACTCACAATGAGCAGTTCTTC. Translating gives CASSRGGTHNEQFF.

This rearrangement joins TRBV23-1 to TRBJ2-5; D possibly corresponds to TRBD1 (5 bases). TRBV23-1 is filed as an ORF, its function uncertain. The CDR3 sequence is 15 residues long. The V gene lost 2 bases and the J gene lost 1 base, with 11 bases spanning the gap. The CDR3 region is CASSQPTATQETQYF. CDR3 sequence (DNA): TGCGCCAGCAGTCAACCGACAGCTACCCAAGAGACCCAGTACTTC.